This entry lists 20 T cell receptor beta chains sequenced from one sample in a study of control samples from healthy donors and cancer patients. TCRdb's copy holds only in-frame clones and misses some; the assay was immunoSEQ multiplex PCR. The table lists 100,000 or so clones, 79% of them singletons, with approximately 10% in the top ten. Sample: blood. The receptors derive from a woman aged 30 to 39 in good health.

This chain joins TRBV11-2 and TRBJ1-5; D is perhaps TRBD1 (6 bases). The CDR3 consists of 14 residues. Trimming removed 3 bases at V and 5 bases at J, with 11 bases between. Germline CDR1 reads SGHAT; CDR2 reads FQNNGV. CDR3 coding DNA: TGTGCCAGCAGCTTGGATTCAGGGGATCAGCCCCAGCATTTT. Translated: CASSLDSGDQPQHF.

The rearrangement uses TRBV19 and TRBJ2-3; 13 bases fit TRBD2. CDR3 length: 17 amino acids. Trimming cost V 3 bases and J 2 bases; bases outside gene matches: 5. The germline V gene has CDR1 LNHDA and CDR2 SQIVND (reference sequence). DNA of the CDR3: TGTGCCAGTAGTATTCGCGGGACTAGCGGGGTCACAGATACGCAGTATTTT. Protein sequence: CASSIRGTSGVTDTQYF.

The CDR3 loop is CASSFKGANVLTF. CDR3 in DNA: TGTGCCAGCAGTTTCAAGGGGGCCAACGTCCTGACTTTC. J is TRBJ2-6 and V is TRBV7-2, with D unclear. Per the germline V gene, CDR1 is SGHTA and CDR2 is FQGNSA. The CDR3 covers 13 residues. V lost 6 bases and J lost 4, with 7 bases in between.

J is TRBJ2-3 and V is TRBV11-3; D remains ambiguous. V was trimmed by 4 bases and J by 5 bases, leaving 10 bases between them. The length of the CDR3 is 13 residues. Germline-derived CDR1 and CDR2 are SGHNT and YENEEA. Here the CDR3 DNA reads TGTGCCAGCAGCTCTTATAGTAAAGATACGCAGTATTTT. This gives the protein CASSSYSKDTQYF.

The CDR3: CASSAGPREQFF. The CDR3 region has the DNA TGTGCCAGCAGTGCGGGACCCCGCGAGCAGTTCTTC. The genes are TRBV6-2 or TRBV6-3 and TRBJ2-1; maybe TRBD2 (6 bases). The CDR3 is 12 residues long. Trimming removed 5 bases from V and 10 bases from J, with 12 bases in between. Germline V gene sequence: CDR1 MNHEY, CDR2 SVGEGT.

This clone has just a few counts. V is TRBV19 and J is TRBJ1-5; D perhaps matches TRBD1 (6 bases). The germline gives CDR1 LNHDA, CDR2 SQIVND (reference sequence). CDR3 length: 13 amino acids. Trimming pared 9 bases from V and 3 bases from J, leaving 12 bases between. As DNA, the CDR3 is TGTGCCAGCCTAGGGGGGATCAATCAGCCCCAGCATTTT. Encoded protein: CASLGGINQPQHF.

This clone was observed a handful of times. Here the CDR3 DNA reads TGTGCCAGCAGAGGGGAGACGGCCTATGGCTACACCTTC. Translated: CASRGETAYGYTF. The chain joins TRBV5-6 to TRBJ1-2; D is possibly TRBD1 (5 bases). Germline V gene sequence: CDR1 SGHDT, CDR2 YYEEEE. This CDR3 contains 13 residues. With 5 bases removed from V and 4 bases from J, the gap between germline ends came to 12 bases. Full variable domain (missing parts from reference TRBV5-6 and TRBJ1-2): DAGVTQSPTHLIKTRGQQVTLRCSPKSGHDTVSWYQQALGQGPQFIFQYYEEEERQRGNFPDRFSGHQFPNYSSELNVNALLLGDSALYLCASRGETAYGYTFGSGTRLTVV.

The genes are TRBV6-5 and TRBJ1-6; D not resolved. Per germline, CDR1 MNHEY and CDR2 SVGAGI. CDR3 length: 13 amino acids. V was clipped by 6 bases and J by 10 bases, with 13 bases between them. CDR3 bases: TGTGCCAGCAGAGGAGGAGACGCCTCACCCCTCCACTTT. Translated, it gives CASRGGDASPLHF.

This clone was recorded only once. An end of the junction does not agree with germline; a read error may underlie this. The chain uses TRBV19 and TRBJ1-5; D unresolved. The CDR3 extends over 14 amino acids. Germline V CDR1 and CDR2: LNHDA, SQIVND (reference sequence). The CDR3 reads CASIIHDGNQPQHF. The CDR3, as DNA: TGTGCCAGTATTATACACGACGGTAATCAGCCCCAGCATTTT.

The CDR3, as DNA: TGTGCCAGCAGCTTGGGAGGAGTCCGAGCTAACTATGGCTACACCTTC. Its protein product is CASSLGGVRANYGYTF. J is TRBJ1-2 and V is TRBV5-6; no firm D call. V was pared by 0 bases and J by 0 bases, with 12 bases between. The CDR3 has 16 amino acids. CDR1 is SGHDT, CDR2 YYEEEE, per germline.

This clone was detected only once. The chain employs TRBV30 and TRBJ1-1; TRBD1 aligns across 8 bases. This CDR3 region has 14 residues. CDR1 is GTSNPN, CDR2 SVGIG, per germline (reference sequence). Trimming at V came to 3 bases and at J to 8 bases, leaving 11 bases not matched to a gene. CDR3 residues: CAWSSRQGAREAFF. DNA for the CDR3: TGTGCCTGGAGCAGCCGCCAGGGGGCGCGGGAAGCTTTCTTT.

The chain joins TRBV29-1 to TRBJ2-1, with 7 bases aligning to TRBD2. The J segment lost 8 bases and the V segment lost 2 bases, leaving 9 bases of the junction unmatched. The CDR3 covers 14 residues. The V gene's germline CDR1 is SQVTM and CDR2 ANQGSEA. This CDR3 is CSVEPREAGDEQFF. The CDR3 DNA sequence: TGCAGCGTTGAACCCCGGGAGGCAGGCGATGAGCAGTTCTTC.

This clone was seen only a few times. CDR3 DNA sequence: TGTGCCAGCAGGGGCTACTCTGGGGCCAACGTCCTGACTTTC. This gives the protein CASRGYSGANVLTF. V and J are TRBV6-5 and TRBJ2-6; D not resolved. Trimming cost V 6 bases and J 0 bases, with 6 bases left between them. This CDR3 has 14 residues. Germline lookup yields CDR1 MNHEY and CDR2 SVGAGI.

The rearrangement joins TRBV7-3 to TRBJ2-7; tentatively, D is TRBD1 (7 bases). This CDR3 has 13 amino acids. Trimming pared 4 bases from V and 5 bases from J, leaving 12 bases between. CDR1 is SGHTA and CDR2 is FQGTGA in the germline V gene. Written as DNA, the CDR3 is TGTGCCAGCAGCTCGACAGGGAGGAACGAGCAGTACTTC. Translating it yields CASSSTGRNEQYF.

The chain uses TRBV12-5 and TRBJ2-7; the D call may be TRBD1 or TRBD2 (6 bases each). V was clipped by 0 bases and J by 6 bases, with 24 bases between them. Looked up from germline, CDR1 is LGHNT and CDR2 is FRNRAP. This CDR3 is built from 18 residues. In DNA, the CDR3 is TGTGCTAGTGGTTTGGTAAAGGGGATCGGGGGCCAAGGGAGCGAGCAGTACTTC. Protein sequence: CASGLVKGIGGQGSEQYF.

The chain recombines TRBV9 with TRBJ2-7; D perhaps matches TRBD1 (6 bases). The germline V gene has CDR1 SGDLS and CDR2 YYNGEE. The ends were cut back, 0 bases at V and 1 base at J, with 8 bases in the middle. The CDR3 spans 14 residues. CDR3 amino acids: CASSVDGQSYEQYF. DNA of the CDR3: TGTGCCAGCAGCGTAGATGGACAGTCCTACGAGCAGTACTTC.

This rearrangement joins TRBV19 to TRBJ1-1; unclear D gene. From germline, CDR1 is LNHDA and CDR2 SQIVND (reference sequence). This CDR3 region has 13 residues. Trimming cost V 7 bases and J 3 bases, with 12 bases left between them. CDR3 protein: CASNQRPDTEAFF. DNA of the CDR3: TGTGCCAGTAATCAGAGACCTGACACTGAAGCTTTCTTT. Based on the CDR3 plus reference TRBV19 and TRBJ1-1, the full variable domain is DGGITQSPKYLFRKEGQNVTLSCEQNLNHDAMYWYRQDPGQGLRLIYYSQIVNDFQKGDIAEGYSVSREKKESFPLTVTSAQKNPTAFYLCASNQRPDTEAFFGQGTRLTVV.

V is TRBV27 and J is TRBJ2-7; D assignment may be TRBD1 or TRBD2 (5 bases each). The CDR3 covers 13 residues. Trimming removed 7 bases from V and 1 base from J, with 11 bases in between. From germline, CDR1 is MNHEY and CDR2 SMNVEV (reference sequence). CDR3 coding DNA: TGTGCCAGCACCCTGGGACCGTCCTACGAGCAGTACTTC. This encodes CASTLGPSYEQYF.

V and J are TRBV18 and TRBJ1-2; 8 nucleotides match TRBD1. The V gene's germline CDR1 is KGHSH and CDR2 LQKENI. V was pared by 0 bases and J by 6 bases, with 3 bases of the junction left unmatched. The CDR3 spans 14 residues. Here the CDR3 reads CASSPPGTGHGYTF. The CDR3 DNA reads TGTGCCAGCTCACCACCCGGGACAGGACATGGCTACACCTTC.

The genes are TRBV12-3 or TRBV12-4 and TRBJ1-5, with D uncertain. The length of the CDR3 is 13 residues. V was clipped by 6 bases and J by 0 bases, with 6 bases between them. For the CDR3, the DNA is TGTGCCAGCAGAATCGATAGCAATCAGCCCCAGCATTTT. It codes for CASRIDSNQPQHF.